This TCR beta chain came from a study of blood T cell repertoires in COVID-19. The germline CDR1 and CDR2 sequences are SGHNT and YYREEE (reference sequence). Trimming cost V 0 bases and J 1 base, with 7 bases left between them. The CDR3 covers 14 residues. The data were produced by immunoSEQ multiplex PCR, yet TCRdb's version contains in-frame clones alone and is incomplete. The sample includes roughly 100,000 clones, approximately 82% of them seen just once. The V gene is TRBV5-4, the J gene TRBJ2-5, with D unclear. The sample consisted of peripheral blood. The sequence was collected from a man aged 55 to 70 with acute or convalescent COVID-19. The CDR3 protein is CASSLVGSQETQYF. The CDR3 nucleotides read TGTGCCAGCAGCTTGGTGGGCAGCCAAGAGACCCAGTACTTC.